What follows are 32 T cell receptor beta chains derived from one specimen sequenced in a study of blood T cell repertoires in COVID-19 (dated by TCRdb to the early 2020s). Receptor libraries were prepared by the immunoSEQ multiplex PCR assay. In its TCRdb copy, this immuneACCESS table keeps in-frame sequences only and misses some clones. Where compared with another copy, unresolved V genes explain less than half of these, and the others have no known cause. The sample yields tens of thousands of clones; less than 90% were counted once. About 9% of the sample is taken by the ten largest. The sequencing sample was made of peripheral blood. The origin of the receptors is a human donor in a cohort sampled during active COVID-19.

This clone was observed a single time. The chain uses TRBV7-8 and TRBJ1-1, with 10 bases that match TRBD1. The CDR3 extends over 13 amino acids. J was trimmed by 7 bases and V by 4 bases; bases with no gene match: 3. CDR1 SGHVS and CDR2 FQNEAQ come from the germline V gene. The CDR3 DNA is TGTGCCAGCAGCTGGAGGGACAGGGGTGAAGCTTTCTTT. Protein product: CASSWRDRGEAFF.

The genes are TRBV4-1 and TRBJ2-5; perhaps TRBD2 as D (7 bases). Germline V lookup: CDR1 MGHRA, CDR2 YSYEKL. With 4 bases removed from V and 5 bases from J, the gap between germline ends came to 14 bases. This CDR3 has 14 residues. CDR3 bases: TGCGCCAGCAGCCCACGGGGGGCGGAGGAGACCCAGTACTTC. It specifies CASSPRGAEETQYF.

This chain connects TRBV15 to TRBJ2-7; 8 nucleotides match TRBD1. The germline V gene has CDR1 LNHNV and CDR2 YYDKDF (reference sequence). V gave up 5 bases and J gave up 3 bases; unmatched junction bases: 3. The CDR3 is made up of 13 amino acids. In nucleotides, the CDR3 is TGTGCCACCAGCCCCGGGACAGGCTACGAGCAGTACTTC. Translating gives CATSPGTGYEQYF. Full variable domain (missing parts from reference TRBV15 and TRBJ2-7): DAMVIQNPRYQVTQFGKPVTLSCSQTLNHNVMYWYQQKSSQAPKLLFHYYDKDFNNEADTPDNFQSRRPNTSFCFLDIRSPGLGDTAMYLCATSPGTGYEQYFGPGTRLTVT.

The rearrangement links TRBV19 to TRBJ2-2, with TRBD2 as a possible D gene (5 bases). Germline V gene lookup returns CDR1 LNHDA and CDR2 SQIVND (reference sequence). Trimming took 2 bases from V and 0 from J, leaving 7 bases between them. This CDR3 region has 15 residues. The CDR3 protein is CASSITRANTGELFF. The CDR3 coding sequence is TGTGCCAGTAGTATAACGAGGGCGAACACCGGGGAGCTGTTTTTT.

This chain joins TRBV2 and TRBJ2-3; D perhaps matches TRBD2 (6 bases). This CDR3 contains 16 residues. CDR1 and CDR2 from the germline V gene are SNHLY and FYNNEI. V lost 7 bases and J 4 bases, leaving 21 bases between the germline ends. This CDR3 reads CASTRLGGVVSDTQYF. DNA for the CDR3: TGTGCCAGCACCCGACTGGGGGGAGTAGTTTCAGATACGCAGTATTTT.

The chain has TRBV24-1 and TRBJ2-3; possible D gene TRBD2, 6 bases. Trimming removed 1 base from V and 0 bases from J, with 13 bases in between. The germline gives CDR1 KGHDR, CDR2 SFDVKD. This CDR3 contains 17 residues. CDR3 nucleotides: TGTGCCACCAGTGATTTCGGGACTTCAACTAGCACAGATACGCAGTATTTT. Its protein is CATSDFGTSTSTDTQYF.

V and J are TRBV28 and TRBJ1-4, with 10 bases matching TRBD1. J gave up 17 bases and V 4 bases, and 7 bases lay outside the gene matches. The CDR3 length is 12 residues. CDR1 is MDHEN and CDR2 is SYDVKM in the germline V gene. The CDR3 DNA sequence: TGTGCCAGCAGTTCCCCAGACAGGGGGCGTTTTTTT. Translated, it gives CASSSPDRGRFF.

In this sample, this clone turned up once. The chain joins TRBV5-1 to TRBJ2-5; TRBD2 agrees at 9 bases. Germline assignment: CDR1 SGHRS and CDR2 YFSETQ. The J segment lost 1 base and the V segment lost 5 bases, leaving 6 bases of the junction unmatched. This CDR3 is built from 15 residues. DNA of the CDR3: TGCGCCAGCAGTGATAGCGGGAGAGTCCAAGAGACCCAGTACTTC. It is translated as CASSDSGRVQETQYF.

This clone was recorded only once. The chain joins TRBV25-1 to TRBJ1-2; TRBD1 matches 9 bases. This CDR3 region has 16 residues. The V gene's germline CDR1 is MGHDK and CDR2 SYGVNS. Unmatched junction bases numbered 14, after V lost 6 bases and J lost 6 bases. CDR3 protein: CASRESTLGQGDGYTF. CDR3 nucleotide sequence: TGTGCCAGCAGAGAGTCCACCCTGGGACAGGGAGATGGCTACACCTTC.

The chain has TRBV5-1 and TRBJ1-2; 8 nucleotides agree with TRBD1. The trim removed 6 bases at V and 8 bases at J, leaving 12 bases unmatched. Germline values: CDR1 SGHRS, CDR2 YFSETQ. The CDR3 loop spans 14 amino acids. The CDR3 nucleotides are TGCGCCAGCAACACGGCTGGACAGGGCCGCGGCTACACCTTC. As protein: CASNTAGQGRGYTF. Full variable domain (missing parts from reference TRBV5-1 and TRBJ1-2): KAGVTQTPRYLIKTRGQQVTLSCSPISGHRSVSWYQQTPGQGLQFLFEYFSETQRNKGNFPGRFSGRQFSNSRSEMNVSTLELGDSALYLCASNTAGQGRGYTFGSGTRLTVV.

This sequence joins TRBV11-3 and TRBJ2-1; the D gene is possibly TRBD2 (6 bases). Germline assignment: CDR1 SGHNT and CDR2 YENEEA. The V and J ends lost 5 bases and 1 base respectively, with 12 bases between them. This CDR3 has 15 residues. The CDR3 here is CASSPPGVSYNEQFF. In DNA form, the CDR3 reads TGTGCCAGCAGCCCCCCGGGGGTGTCCTACAATGAGCAGTTCTTC.

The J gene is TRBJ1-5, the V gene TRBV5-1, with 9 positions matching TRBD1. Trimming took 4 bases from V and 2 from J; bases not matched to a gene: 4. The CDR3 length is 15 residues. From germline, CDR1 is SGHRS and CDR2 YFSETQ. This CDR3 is CASSTGTGRNQPQHF. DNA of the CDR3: TGCGCCAGCAGCACCGGGACAGGGCGCAATCAGCCCCAGCATTTT.

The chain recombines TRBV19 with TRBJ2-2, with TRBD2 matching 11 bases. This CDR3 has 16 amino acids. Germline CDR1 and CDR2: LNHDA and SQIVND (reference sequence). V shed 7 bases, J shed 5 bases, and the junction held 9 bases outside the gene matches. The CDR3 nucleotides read TGTGCCAGTACGTTAGCGGGAGGGCGAGGAACCGGGGAGCTGTTTTTT. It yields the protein CASTLAGGRGTGELFF.

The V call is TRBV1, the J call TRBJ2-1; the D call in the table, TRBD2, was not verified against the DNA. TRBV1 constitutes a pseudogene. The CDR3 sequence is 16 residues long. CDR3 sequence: CTSRRARDRSYNEQFF. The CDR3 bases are TGCACCAGCAGACGGGCGCGGGACCGCTCCTACAATGAGCAGTTCTTC.

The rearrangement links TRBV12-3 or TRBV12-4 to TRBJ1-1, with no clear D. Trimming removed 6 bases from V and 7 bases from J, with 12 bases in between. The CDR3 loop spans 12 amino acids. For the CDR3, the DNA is TGTGCCAGCAGCCAGATCCCTCTTGAAGCTTTCTTT. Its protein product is CASSQIPLEAFF.

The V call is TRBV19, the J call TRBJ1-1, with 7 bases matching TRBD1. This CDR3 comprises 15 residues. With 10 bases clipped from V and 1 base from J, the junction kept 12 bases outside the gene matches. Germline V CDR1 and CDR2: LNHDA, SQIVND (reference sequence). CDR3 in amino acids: CATWDRALPNTEAFF. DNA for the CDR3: TGTGCCACCTGGGACAGAGCCCTACCGAACACTGAAGCTTTCTTT.

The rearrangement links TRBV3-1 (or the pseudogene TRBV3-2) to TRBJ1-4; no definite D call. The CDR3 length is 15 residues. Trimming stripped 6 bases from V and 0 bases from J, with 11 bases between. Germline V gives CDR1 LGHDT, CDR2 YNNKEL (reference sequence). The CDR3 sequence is CASRRDGATNEKLFF. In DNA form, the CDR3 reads TGTGCCAGCAGACGCGACGGGGCAACTAATGAAAAACTGTTTTTT.

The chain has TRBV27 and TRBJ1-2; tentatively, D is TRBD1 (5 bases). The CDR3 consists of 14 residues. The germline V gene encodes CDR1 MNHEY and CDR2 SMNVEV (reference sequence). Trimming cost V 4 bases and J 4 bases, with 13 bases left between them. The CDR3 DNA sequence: TGTGCCAGCAGTTCCTCGGGGGTGGGCTATGGCTACACCTTC. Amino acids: CASSSSGVGYGYTF.

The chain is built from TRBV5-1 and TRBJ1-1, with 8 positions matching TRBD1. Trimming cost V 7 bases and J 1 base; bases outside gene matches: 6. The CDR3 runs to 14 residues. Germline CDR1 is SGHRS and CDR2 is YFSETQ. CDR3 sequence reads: CASSPGQENTEAFF. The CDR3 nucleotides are TGCGCCAGCTCGCCGGGACAGGAGAACACTGAAGCTTTCTTT.

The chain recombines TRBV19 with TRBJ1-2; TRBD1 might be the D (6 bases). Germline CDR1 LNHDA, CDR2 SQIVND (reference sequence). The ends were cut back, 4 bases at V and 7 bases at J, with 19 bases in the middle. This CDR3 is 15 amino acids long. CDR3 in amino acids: CASSTGDTGQGGYTF. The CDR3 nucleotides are TGTGCCAGTAGTACCGGGGACACGGGGCAGGGTGGCTACACCTTC.

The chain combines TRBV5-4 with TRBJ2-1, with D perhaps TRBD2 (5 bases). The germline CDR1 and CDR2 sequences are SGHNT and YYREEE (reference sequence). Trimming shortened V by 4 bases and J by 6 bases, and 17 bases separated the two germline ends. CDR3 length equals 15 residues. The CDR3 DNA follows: TGTGCCAGCAGCCGAGGAACTAGTGGTCTCAATGAGCAGTTCTTC. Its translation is CASSRGTSGLNEQFF.

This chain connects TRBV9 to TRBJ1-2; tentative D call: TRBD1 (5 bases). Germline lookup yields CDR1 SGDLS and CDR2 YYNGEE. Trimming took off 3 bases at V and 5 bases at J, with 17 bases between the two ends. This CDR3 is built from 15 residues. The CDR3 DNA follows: TGTGCCAGCAGCGCCCAGACGGGGGGAAGTTATGGCTACACCTTC. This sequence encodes CASSAQTGGSYGYTF.

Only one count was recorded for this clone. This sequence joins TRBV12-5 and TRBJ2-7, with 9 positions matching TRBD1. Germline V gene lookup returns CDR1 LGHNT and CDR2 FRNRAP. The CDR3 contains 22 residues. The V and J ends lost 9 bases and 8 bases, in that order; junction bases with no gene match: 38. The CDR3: CARSFPCGYPRQGEVLVVKQYF. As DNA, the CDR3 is TGTGCTAGATCTTTCCCCTGCGGATACCCCCGACAGGGGGAGGTTTTAGTAGTAAAGCAGTACTTC.

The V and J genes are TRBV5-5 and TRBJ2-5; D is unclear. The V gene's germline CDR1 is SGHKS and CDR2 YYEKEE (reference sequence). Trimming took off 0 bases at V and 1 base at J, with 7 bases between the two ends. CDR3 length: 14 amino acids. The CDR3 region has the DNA TGTGCCAGCAGCTTGGAGTCGGTCCAAGAGACCCAGTACTTC. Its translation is CASSLESVQETQYF.

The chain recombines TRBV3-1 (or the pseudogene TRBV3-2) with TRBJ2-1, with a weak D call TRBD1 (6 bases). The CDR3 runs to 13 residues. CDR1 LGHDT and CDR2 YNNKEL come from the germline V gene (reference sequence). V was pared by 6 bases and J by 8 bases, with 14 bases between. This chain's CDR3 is CASSYYRAHEQFF. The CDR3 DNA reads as TGTGCCAGCAGTTATTACAGGGCCCATGAGCAGTTCTTC.

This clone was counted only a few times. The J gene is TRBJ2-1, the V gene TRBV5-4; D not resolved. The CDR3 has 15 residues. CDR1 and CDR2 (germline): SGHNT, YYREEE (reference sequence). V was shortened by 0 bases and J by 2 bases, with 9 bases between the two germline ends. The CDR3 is CASSLAGSTYNEQFF. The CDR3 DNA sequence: TGTGCCAGCAGCTTGGCCGGTTCTACCTACAATGAGCAGTTCTTC.

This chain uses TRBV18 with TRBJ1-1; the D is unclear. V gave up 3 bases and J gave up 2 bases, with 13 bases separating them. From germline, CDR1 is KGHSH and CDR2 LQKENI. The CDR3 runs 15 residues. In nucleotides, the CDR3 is TGTGCCAGCTCACCTCCCGCTACGGTAAACACTGAAGCTTTCTTT. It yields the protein CASSPPATVNTEAFF.

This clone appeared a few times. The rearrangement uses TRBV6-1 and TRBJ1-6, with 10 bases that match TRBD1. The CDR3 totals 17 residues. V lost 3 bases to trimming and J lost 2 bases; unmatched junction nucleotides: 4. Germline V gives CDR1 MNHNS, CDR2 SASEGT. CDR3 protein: CASSDQTGGTYNSPLHF. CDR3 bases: TGTGCCAGCAGTGACCAGACAGGGGGCACCTATAATTCACCCCTCCACTTT.

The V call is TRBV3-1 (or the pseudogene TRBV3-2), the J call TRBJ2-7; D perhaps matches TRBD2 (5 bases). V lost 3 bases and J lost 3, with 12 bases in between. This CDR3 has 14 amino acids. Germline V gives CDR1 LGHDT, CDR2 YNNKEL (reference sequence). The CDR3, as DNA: TGTGCCAGCAGCCAGGGGAGCGAGATCTACGAGCAGTACTTC. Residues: CASSQGSEIYEQYF.

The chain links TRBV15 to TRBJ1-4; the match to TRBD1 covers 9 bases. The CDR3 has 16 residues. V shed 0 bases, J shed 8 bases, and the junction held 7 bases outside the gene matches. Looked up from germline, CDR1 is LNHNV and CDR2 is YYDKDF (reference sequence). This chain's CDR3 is CATSRERGTGPEKLFF. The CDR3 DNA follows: TGTGCCACCAGCAGAGAGAGGGGGACAGGGCCCGAAAAACTGTTTTTT.

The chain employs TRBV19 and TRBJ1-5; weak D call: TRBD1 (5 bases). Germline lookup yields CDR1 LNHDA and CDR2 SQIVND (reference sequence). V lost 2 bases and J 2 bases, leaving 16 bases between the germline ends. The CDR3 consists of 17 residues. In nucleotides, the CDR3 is TGTGCCAGTAGTATAAACAGGCTTGTGTATGGCAATCAGCCCCAGCATTTT. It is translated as CASSINRLVYGNQPQHF.

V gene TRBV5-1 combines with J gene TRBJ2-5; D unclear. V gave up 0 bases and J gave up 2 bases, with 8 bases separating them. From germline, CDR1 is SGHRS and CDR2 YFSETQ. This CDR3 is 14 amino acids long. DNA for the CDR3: TGCGCCAGCAGCTTGGTCGCTAGGCAAGAGACCCAGTACTTC. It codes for CASSLVARQETQYF.